A single sample gave rise to the 8 T cell receptor beta chains below, sequenced in a study of beta chain features in type 1 diabetes. Isolated RNA was reverse transcribed in full, so expressed TCRB transcripts were sequenced. The data were produced by immunoSEQ multiplex PCR, yet TCRdb's version contains in-frame clones alone and is incomplete. The table lists about 250,000 clones, roughly an eighth of them singletons. The sequencing input was naive CD4+ T cells from blood. These receptors originate from a woman aged 40 to 50 in good health.

This clone occurred a few times. The V and J genes are TRBV19 and TRBJ2-1; weak D call: TRBD2 (5 bases). Germline values: CDR1 LNHDA, CDR2 SQIVND (reference sequence). Trimming cost V 4 bases and J 10 bases, with 11 bases left between them. This CDR3 has 12 residues. Written as DNA, the CDR3 is TGTGCCAGTAGTAGGCGGGCTCCCGAGCAGTTCTTC. Encoded protein: CASSRRAPEQFF.

In this sample, this clone turned up a few times. The genes are TRBV5-1 and TRBJ1-1, with unresolved D. The germline gives CDR1 SGHRS, CDR2 YFSETQ. The V end lost 5 bases, the J end lost 6 bases, and 23 bases lay between the germline ends. This CDR3 has 16 residues. CDR3 amino acids: CASSDGRVALGSEAFF. The DNA of the CDR3 is TGCGCCAGCAGTGACGGGCGGGTCGCTCTGGGGTCTGAAGCTTTCTTT.

The chain combines TRBV19 with TRBJ1-3; 8 bases line up with TRBD1. The CDR3 runs to 15 residues. The germline gives CDR1 LNHDA, CDR2 SQIVND (reference sequence). The junction had 6 bases not matched to a gene; V was cut back by 8 bases and J by 0 bases. The CDR3 DNA follows: TGTGCCAGTGCGACAGGGGAAGGCTCTGGAAACACCATATATTTT. As protein: CASATGEGSGNTIYF.

This clone has only a few counts. V gene TRBV7-9 combines with J gene TRBJ2-7; 8 bases agree with TRBD2. CDR3 length equals 14 residues. With 3 bases clipped from V and 3 bases from J, the junction kept 4 bases outside the gene matches. The germline V gene has CDR1 SEHNR and CDR2 FQNEAQ (reference sequence). For the CDR3, the DNA is TGTGCCAGCAGCTTTGACGGGGGGGGCTACGAGCAGTACTTC. Protein product: CASSFDGGGYEQYF.

The V and J genes are TRBV7-2 and TRBJ1-3; D remains unclear. Trimming took off 5 bases at V and 0 bases at J, with 5 bases between the two ends. Germline V gives CDR1 SGHTA, CDR2 FQGNSA. This CDR3 has 13 residues. CDR3 residues: CASSPSSGNTIYF. CDR3 nucleotide sequence: TGTGCCAGCAGCCCTAGCTCTGGAAACACCATATATTTT.

This clone turned up a few times. The chain recombines TRBV19 with TRBJ1-1; TRBD1 aligns across 7 bases. Germline V gives CDR1 LNHDA, CDR2 SQIVND (reference sequence). V trimming: 6 bases; J trimming: 3 bases; junction bases outside the gene matches: 7. This CDR3 has 14 residues. CDR3: CASRKGQRDTEAFF. DNA of the CDR3: TGTGCCAGTAGAAAGGGACAGCGGGACACTGAAGCTTTCTTT.

The V and J genes are TRBV11-2 and TRBJ2-1, with TRBD2 as a possible D gene (5 bases). The CDR3 loop spans 15 amino acids. Trimming pared 5 bases from V and 6 bases from J, leaving 17 bases between. The V gene's germline CDR1 is SGHAT and CDR2 FQNNGV. The CDR3 sequence: CASSPLVRAINEQFF. CDR3 nucleotide sequence: TGTGCCAGCAGCCCGCTCGTGAGGGCCATCAATGAGCAGTTCTTC. The whole variable domain, filled in from reference TRBV11-2 and TRBJ2-1, reads EAGVAQSPRYKIIEKRQSVAFWCNPISGHATLYWYQQILGQGPKLLIQFQNNGVVDDSQLPKDRFSAERLKGVDSTLKIQPAKLEDSAVYLCASSPLVRAINEQFFGPGTRLTVL.

This clone turned up a few times. The chain is built from TRBV18 and TRBJ2-6; D is perhaps TRBD1 (6 bases). CDR3 size: 16 residues. Per germline, CDR1 KGHSH and CDR2 LQKENI. The germline V and J ends were trimmed by 6 bases and 2 bases, with 14 bases remaining between them. In DNA, the CDR3 is TGTGCCAGCTCTCACGATTGGGGGCCTGGGGCCAACGTCCTGACTTTC. It translates to CASSHDWGPGANVLTF.